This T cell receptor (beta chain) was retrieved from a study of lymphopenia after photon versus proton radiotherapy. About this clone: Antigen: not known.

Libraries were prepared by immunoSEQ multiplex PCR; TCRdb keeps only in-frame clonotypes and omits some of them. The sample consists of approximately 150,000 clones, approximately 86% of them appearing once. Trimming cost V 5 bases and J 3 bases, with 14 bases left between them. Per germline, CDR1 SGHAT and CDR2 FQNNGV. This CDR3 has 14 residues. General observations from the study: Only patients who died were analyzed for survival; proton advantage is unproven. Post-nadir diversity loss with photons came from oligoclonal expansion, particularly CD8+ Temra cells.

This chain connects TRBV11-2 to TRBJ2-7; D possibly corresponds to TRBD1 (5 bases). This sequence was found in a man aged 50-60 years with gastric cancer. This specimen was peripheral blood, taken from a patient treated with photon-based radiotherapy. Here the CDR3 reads CASSPGQGNYEQYF. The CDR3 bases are TGTGCCAGCAGCCCCGGGCAGGGAAACTACGAGCAGTACTTC.